These 16 T cell receptor beta chains originate from one sample sequenced in a study of cytomegalovirus exposure and HLA in healthy donors. Primers included in the PCR were 60 Vbeta and 13 Jbeta primers. Assay used: immunoSEQ multiplex PCR; TCRdb lists only in-frame clones, some missing. The data hold 300,000 or so clones, with 84% observed a single time. The specimen was PBMCs. These receptors originate from a middle-aged woman in good health and CMV-seropositive.

The table lists this clone with a few counts. V gene TRBV5-1 combines with J gene TRBJ2-7; TRBD1 is a possible D gene (6 bases). Germline CDR1 reads SGHRS; CDR2 reads YFSETQ. The CDR3 is made up of 15 amino acids. V was pared by 0 bases and J by 2 bases, with 12 bases between. CDR3 sequence reads: CASSLGGLSAYEQYF. CDR3 nucleotides: TGCGCCAGCAGCTTGGGGGGGCTGTCTGCCTACGAGCAGTACTTC.

The chain carries TRBV7-2 and TRBJ2-7; TRBD1 aligns across 7 bases. V lost 5 bases to trimming and J lost 6 bases; unmatched junction nucleotides: 10. CDR3 length equals 14 residues. Germline CDR1 and CDR2: SGHTA and FQGNSA. The CDR3 sequence: CASSPATGLGEQYF. For the CDR3, the DNA is TGTGCCAGCAGCCCGGCGACAGGGTTGGGCGAGCAGTACTTC.

The chain is built from TRBV11-2 and TRBJ1-1; 11 nucleotides agree with TRBD1. Germline lookup yields CDR1 SGHAT and CDR2 FQNNGV. The CDR3 runs 15 residues. With V trimmed by 1 base and J by 4 bases, 2 bases remained unmatched. CDR3 sequence reads: CASSLVGTGGTEAFF. As DNA, the CDR3 is TGTGCCAGCAGCTTAGTGGGGACAGGGGGCACTGAAGCTTTCTTT.

The rearrangement uses TRBV4-1 and TRBJ2-7; tentative D call: TRBD2 (5 bases). Trimming stripped 0 bases from V and 6 bases from J, with 18 bases between. Per the germline V gene, CDR1 is MGHRA and CDR2 is YSYEKL. This CDR3 is 16 amino acids long. CDR3 in amino acids: CASSQDSEALGLEQYF. In DNA form, the CDR3 reads TGCGCCAGCAGCCAAGATAGCGAAGCTTTAGGACTCGAGCAGTACTTC.

Points on this clone: At one boundary the junction diverges from the germline segment, which might be a read error. The chain has TRBV9 and TRBJ2-6; maybe TRBD1 (5 bases). The CDR3 sequence is 16 residues long. CDR1 and CDR2 from the germline V gene are SGDLS and YYNGEE. The CDR3 protein is CASSVVLGSGANGLTF. For the CDR3, the DNA is TGTGCCAGCAGCGTAGTATTAGGGTCTGGGGCCAACGGCCTGACTTTC.

The J gene is TRBJ2-7, the V gene TRBV7-9, with a tentative D call TRBD1 (6 bases). The V end was cut by 6 bases, the J end by 0 bases, with 12 bases between. The V gene's germline CDR1 is SEHNR and CDR2 FQNEAQ (reference sequence). The CDR3 extends over 14 amino acids. In DNA, the CDR3 is TGTGCCAGCAGTAGCGACAGGTCCTCCTACGAGCAGTACTTC. It translates to CASSSDRSSYEQYF.

This clone was counted between two and nine times. The chain carries TRBV19 and TRBJ1-2; 8 bases align to TRBD1. CDR3 size: 13 residues. V shed 3 bases and J 4 bases; nucleotides not matched to a gene: 1. CDR1 is LNHDA, CDR2 SQIVND, per germline (reference sequence). CDR3 loop: CASSITGGYGYTF. The DNA for the CDR3 is TGTGCCAGTAGTATTACAGGGGGCTATGGCTACACCTTC. The complete variable domain, with remaining parts taken from reference TRBV19 and TRBJ1-2, reads DGGITQSPKYLFRKEGQNVTLSCEQNLNHDAMYWYRQDPGQGLRLIYYSQIVNDFQKGDIAEGYSVSREKKESFPLTVTSAQKNPTAFYLCASSITGGYGYTFGSGTRLTVV.

Written as DNA, the CDR3 is TGTGCCAGCAGCGAAAGCCCCGTCTCTGGAAACACCATATATTTT. This codes for CASSESPVSGNTIYF. The chain uses TRBV6-1 and TRBJ1-3; D gene unclear. The V gene lost 6 bases and the J gene lost 0 bases, with 12 bases spanning the gap. In germline, CDR1 is MNHNS, CDR2 SASEGT. The CDR3 totals 15 residues.

As to this clone: Other DNA sequences in the sample encode the same CDR3. V is TRBV5-1 and J is TRBJ2-7; D is possibly TRBD2 (6 bases). The CDR3 extends over 16 amino acids. Trimming took 4 bases from V and 2 from J, leaving 19 bases between them. Germline V gene data show CDR1 as SGHRS and CDR2 as YFSETQ. The CDR3 spells CASSEPPGTRAYEQYF. The CDR3, as DNA: TGCGCCAGCAGCGAACCCCCCGGGACTCGAGCCTACGAGCAGTACTTC.

This clone was recorded only once. V gene TRBV10-3 combines with J gene TRBJ1-4; the match to TRBD1 covers 9 bases. In germline, CDR1 is ENHRY, CDR2 SYGVKD. With V trimmed by 3 bases and J by 8 bases, 4 bases remained unmatched. The CDR3 has 14 residues. The CDR3: CAISDVDRGEKLFF. DNA of the CDR3: TGTGCCATCAGTGATGTGGACAGGGGAGAAAAACTGTTTTTT.

This chain connects TRBV7-9 to TRBJ2-3; D is undetermined. Germline CDR1 and CDR2: SEHNR and FQNEAQ (reference sequence). CDR3 length: 16 residues. V lost 5 bases and J 0 bases, leaving 15 bases between the germline ends. CDR3: CASSERRGSSTDTQYF. Written as DNA, the CDR3 is TGTGCCAGCAGCGAACGGCGAGGATCAAGCACAGATACGCAGTATTTT.

The chain is built from TRBV7-6 and TRBJ2-1, with D perhaps matching TRBD1 (6 bases). The CDR3 runs to 16 residues. The germline V gene encodes CDR1 SGHVS and CDR2 FNYEAQ. V was cut by 4 bases and J by 4 bases, with 17 bases left in between. This CDR3 reads CASSSPDRKKYNEQFF. The CDR3 DNA reads as TGTGCCAGCAGCTCACCGGACAGAAAAAAGTACAATGAGCAGTTCTTC.

The V and J genes are TRBV7-2 and TRBJ2-1; 8 bases map to TRBD2. Germline assignment: CDR1 SGHTA and CDR2 FQGNSA. The CDR3 runs to 14 residues. With V trimmed by 4 bases and J by 8 bases, 7 bases remained unmatched. The CDR3: CASSSTNSGDEQFF. CDR3 nucleotide sequence: TGTGCCAGCAGCTCAACCAATAGCGGGGATGAGCAGTTCTTC.

The rearrangement joins TRBV29-1 to TRBJ1-1, with 9 bases lining up with TRBD1. V was pared by 4 bases and J by 1 base, with 4 bases of the junction left unmatched. Germline CDR1 is SQVTM and CDR2 is ANQGSEA. The CDR3 sequence is 14 residues long. CDR3 protein: CSVAQDRGNTEAFF. The CDR3 DNA follows: TGCAGCGTTGCTCAGGACAGGGGGAACACTGAAGCTTTCTTT.

The count of this clone is one. V gene TRBV27 combines with J gene TRBJ2-5; a weak D match, TRBD2 (6 bases). Germline V gene data show CDR1 as MNHEY and CDR2 as SMNVEV (reference sequence). Deletions cut 2 bases from V and 4 bases from J, with 11 bases between. The CDR3 runs 14 residues. For the CDR3, the DNA is TGTGCCAGCAGTTTAGTGGAGGGCGCAGAGACCCAGTACTTC. Encoded protein: CASSLVEGAETQYF.

This clone was counted only a few times. The chain is built from TRBV2 and TRBJ2-3; 7 bases fit TRBD2. This CDR3 region has 15 residues. V trimming: 8 bases; J trimming: 0 bases; junction bases outside the gene matches: 8. CDR1 and CDR2 (germline): SNHLY, FYNNEI. CDR3 DNA: TGTGCCAGCCGACGAAGCGGGGTCAGCACAGATACGCAGTATTTT. Its protein is CASRRSGVSTDTQYF.